The clone carrying this T cell receptor (beta chain) occurred many times. The antigen is not known. This sample stems from a study of T cells in Graves' hyperthyroidism and ophthalmopathy. General study points: Ophthalmopathy cases were set apart from stable hyperthyroidism by a 13 V-J model. Most thyroid-expanded clonotypes above 0.001 were also found in blood.

The CDR3 runs to 14 residues. Looked up from germline, CDR1 is MNHEY and CDR2 is SVGEGT. V dropped 6 bases and J dropped 5 bases, with 16 bases sitting between them. Amplification yielded TCR beta CDR3 regions, with RNA transcripts as the source. HTBI primers were the set used in a first-round RT-PCR of the TCR CDR3. Each CDR3 protein gets one entry after TCRdb re-called the multiplex PCR reads with MiXCR. This sample has around 600,000 distinct CDR3 sequences, with approximately 14% found just once. Inclusion characteristics of ophthalmopathy patients comprised a Clinical Activity Score of at least 3, a NOSPECS grade of at least 4, and duration under 3 months.

This clonotype was obtained from a young woman with Graves' ophthalmopathy. The sample comprised blood. The V call is TRBV6-2 or TRBV6-3, the J call TRBJ2-5; D remains ambiguous. CDR3 loop: CASSSSGPTETQYF. The CDR3 region has the DNA TGTGCCAGCAGCTCCTCCGGGCCAACGGAGACCCAGTACTTC.